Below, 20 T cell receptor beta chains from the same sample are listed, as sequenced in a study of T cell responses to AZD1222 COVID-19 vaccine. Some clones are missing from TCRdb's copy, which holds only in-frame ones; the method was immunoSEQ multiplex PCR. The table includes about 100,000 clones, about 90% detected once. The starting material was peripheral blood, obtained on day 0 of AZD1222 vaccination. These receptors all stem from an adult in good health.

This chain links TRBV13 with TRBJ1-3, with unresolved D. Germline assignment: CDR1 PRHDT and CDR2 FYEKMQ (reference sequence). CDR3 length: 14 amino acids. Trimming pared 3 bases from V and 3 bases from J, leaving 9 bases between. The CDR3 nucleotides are TGTGCCAGCAGCTTCGGCAGAAGTGGAAACACCATATATTTT. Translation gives CASSFGRSGNTIYF.

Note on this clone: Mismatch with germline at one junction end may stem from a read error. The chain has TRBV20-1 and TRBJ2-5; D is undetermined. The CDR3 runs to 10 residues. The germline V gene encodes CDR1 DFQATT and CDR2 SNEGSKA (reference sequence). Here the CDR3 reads CSAGEETQYF. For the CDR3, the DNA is TGCAGTGCTGGAGAAGAGACCCAGTACTTC.

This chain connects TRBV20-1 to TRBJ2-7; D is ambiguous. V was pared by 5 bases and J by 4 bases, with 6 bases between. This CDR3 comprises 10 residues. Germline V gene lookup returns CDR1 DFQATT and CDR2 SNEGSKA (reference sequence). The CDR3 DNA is TGCAGTGCTTCCCCTTACGAGCAGTACTTC. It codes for CSASPYEQYF.

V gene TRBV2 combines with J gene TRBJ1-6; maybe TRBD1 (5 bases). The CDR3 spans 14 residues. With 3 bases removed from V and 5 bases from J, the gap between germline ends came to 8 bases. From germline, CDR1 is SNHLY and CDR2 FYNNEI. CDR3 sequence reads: CASSDQGNNSPLHF. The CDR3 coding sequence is TGTGCCAGCAGTGATCAGGGAAATAATTCACCCCTCCACTTT.

CDR3 in DNA: TGCGCCAGCAGCCAAGGCTGGCAACGGGCCCCCTACGAGCAGTACTTC. This translates into CASSQGWQRAPYEQYF. The chain employs TRBV4-3 and TRBJ2-7; D gene uncertain. Germline loops: CDR1 LGHNA, CDR2 YSLEER. There are 16 residues in the CDR3. Trimming cost V 1 base and J 2 bases, with 15 bases left between them.

The CDR3 is CASSLGERPPTYNEQFF. The CDR3 nucleotides are TGTGCCAGCAGCTTAGGTGAACGGCCACCGACCTACAATGAGCAGTTCTTC. The chain joins TRBV7-9 to TRBJ2-1; D gene uncertain. V lost 1 base and J 2 bases, leaving 15 bases between the germline ends. Germline CDR1 and CDR2: SEHNR and FQNEAQ (reference sequence). The CDR3 runs to 17 residues.

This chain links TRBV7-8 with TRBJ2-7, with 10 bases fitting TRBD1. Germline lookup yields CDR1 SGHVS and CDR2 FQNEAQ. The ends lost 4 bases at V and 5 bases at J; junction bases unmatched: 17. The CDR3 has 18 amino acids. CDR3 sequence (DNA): TGTGCCAGCAGCTCCATCATACAGAGCCGGGACAGGGGCCACGAGCAGTACTTC. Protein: CASSSIIQSRDRGHEQYF.

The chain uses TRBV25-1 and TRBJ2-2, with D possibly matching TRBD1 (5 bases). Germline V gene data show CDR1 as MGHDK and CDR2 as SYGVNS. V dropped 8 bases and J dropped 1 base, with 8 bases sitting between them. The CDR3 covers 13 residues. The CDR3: CASLGQNTGELFF. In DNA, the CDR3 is TGTGCCAGCTTGGGGCAGAACACCGGGGAGCTGTTTTTT. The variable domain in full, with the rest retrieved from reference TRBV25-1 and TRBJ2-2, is EADIYQTPRYLVIGTGKKITLECSQTMGHDKMYWYQQDPGMELHLIHYSYGVNSTEKGDLSSESTVSRIRTEHFPLTLESARPSHTSQYLCASLGQNTGELFFGEGSRLTVL.

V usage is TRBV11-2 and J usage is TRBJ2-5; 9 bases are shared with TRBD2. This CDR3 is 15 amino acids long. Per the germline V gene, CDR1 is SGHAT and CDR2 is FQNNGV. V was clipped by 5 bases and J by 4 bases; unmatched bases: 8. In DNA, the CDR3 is TGTGCCAGCAGCGTGCGACTAGCGGCTACAGAGACCCAGTACTTC. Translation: CASSVRLAATETQYF.

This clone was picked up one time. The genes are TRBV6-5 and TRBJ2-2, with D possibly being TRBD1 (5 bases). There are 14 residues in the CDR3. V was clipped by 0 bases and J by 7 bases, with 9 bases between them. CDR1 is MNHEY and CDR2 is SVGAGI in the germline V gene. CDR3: CASSYSKGVGELFF. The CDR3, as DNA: TGTGCCAGCAGTTACTCAAAAGGGGTCGGGGAGCTGTTTTTT.

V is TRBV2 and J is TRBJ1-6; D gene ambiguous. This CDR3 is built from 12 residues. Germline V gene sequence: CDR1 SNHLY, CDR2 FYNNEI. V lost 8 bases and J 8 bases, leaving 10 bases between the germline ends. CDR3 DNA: TGTGCCAGCGGACTCCTGTATTCACCCCTCCACTTT. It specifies CASGLLYSPLHF. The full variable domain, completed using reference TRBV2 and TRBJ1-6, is EPEVTQTPSHQVTQMGQEVILRCVPISNHLYFYWYRQILGQKVEFLVSFYNNEISEKSEIFDDQFSVERPDGSNFTLKIRSTKLEDSAMYFCASGLLYSPLHFGNGTRLTVT.

The CDR3 here is CASSVERGGSYEQYF. The CDR3 DNA is TGTGCCAGCAGCGTAGAGAGAGGGGGGAGCTACGAGCAGTACTTC. The rearrangement links TRBV9 to TRBJ2-7; D is perhaps TRBD1 or TRBD2 (6 bases each). Trimming cost V 0 bases and J 3 bases, with 13 bases left between them. Per the germline V gene, CDR1 is SGDLS and CDR2 is YYNGEE. The CDR3 has 15 amino acids.

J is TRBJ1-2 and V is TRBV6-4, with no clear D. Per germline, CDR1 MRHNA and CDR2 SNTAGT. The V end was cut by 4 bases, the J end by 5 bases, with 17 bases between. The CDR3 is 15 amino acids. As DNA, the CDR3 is TGTGCCAGCAGTGGGGCCCCTGGAGGCGCATATGGCTACACCTTC. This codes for CASSGAPGGAYGYTF.

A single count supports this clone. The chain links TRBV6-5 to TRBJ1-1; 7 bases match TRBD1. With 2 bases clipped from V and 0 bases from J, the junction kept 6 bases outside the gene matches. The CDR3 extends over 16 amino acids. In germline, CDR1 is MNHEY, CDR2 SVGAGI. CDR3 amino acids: CASSYTGVPMNTEAFF. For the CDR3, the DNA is TGTGCCAGCAGTTACACAGGGGTCCCCATGAACACTGAAGCTTTCTTT.

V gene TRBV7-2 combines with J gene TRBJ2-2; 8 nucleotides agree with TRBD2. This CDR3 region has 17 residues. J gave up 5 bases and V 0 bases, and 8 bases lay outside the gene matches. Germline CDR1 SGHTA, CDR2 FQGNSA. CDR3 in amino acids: CASSLAAGAAGTGELFF. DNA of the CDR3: TGTGCCAGCAGCTTAGCAGCGGGGGCCGCGGGGACCGGGGAGCTGTTTTTT.

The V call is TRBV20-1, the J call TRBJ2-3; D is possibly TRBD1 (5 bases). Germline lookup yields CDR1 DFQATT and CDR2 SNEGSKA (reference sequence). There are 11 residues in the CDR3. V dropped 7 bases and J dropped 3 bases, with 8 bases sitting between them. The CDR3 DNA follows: TGCAGTGGACAGCTTACAGATACGCAGTATTTT. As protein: CSGQLTDTQYF.

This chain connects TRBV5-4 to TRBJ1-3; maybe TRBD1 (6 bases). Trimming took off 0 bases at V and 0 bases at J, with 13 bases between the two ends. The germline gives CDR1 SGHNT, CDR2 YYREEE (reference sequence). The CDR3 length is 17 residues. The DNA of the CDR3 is TGTGCCAGCAGCTTGGATGGGGGCCCCTTCTCTGGAAACACCATATATTTT. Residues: CASSLDGGPFSGNTIYF.

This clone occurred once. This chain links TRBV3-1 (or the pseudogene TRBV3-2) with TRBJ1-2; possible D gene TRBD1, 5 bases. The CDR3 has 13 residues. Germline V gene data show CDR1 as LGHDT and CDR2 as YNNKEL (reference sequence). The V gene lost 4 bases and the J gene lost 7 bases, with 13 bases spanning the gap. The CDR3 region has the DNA TGTGCCAGCAGCCCCCGGGGCGCCAGTGGCTACACCTTC. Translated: CASSPRGASGYTF.

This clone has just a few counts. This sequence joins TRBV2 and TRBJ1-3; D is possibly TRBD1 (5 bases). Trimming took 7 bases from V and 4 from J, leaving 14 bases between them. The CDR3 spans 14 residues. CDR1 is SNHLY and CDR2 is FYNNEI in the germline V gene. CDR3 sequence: CASIKGPGGNTIYF. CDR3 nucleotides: TGTGCCAGCATCAAGGGACCTGGAGGAAACACCATATATTTT.

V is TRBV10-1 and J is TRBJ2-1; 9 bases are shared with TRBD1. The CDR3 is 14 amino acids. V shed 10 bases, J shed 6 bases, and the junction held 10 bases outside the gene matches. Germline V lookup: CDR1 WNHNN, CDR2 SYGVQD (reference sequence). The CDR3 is CATKGGQGSNEQFF. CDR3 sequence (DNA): TGCGCCACCAAAGGTGGACAGGGGAGCAATGAGCAGTTCTTC.